A selection of T cell receptor beta chains follows, all from one sample in a study of vaccination effects on CD4 cells after COVID-19. TCRdb keeps only in-frame clones here, not all; method: immunoSEQ multiplex PCR. Among about 20,000 clones listed, approximately 70% were seen once. Their antigen targets remain unknown. The sample was CD4+ T cells from PBMCs cultured with HCoV-NL63 spike peptides, taken after COVID-19 vaccination. These TCRs come from a human donor who received a COVID-19 vaccine. Each CDR3 is given with its conserved first and last residue. The order of the fields is D gene, clone size, V gene, J gene, CDR3 DNA, CDR3 protein. D genes are given only for firm matches. Rows may omit the clone size; those that give it use once, few, many or a size class.

.	few	TRBV5-5	TRBJ2-7	TGTGCCAGCAGCTTGGACGGGGGCCCCGTTACCTACGAGCAGTACTTC	CASSLDGGPVTYEQYF
TRBD2	few	TRBV7-8	TRBJ2-1	TGTGCCAGCAGCTCGAGACTAGCGGGGGCCGACAATGAGCAGTTCTTC	CASSSRLAGADNEQFF
.	.	TRBV7-2	TRBJ1-6	TGTGCCAGCAGCTTATCGGTCTATCGCTCCTATAATTCACCCCTCCACTTT	CASSLSVYRSYNSPLHF
.	medium-sized	TRBV4-1	TRBJ2-5	TGCGCCAGCAGCCCGAGTCCCGAAGATGGTAGGGAGACCCAGTACTTC	CASSPSPEDGRETQYF
.	.	TRBV7-8	TRBJ1-2	TGTGCCAGCAGCGTAGTAACACAGGACTATGGCTACACCTTC	CASSVVTQDYGYTF
.	.	TRBV27	TRBJ2-5	TGTGCCAGCAGTCCCGATCTAAAACCTAAAGAGACCCAGTACTTC	CASSPDLKPKETQYF
TRBD1	.	TRBV5-1	TRBJ1-5	TGCGCCAGCAGCTTCAGGGGGGGGAATCAGCCCCAGCATTTT	CASSFRGGNQPQHF
.	.	TRBV7-8	TRBJ2-2	TGTGCCAGCAGCGCCACCATTCCCCAACTCGGCGGGGAGCTGTTTTTT	CASSATIPQLGGELFF
.	.	TRBV6-1	TRBJ1-1	TGTGCCAGCAGTGCAGCGGGGCATGAGAGGAGCGCTGAAGCTTTCTTT	CASSAAGHERSAEAFF
TRBD1	few	TRBV5-4	TRBJ2-5	TGTGCCAGCAGACAGGGGACACAAGAGACCCAGTACTTC	CASRQGTQETQYF
TRBD2	.	TRBV18	TRBJ2-3	TGTGCCAGCTCACAAACTCCGAGCGGGGATACAGATACGCAGTATTTT	CASSQTPSGDTDTQYF
TRBD1	.	TRBV6-5	TRBJ2-7	TGTGCCAGCAGTTACGCACTCCCTGGACAGGTCGGCGAGCAGTACTTC	CASSYALPGQVGEQYF
.	.	TRBV7-9	TRBJ2-5	TGTGCCAGCAGTAGGGACTGGGAGTTGGTGGAGACCCAGTACTTC	CASSRDWELVETQYF
.	few	TRBV19	TRBJ2-7	TGTGCCAGTAGTGACCGGGACACCCCCTACGAGCAGTACTTC	CASSDRDTPYEQYF
.	.	TRBV10-3	TRBJ2-1	TGTGCCATCAGTGAGGCTAGCTGGAATGAGCAGTTCTTC	CAISEASWNEQFF
.	.	TRBV5-8	TRBJ1-4	TGTGCCAGCAGCTTAAGAGGGGGTGGAAAACTGTTTTTT	CASSLRGGGKLFF
.	few	TRBV5-1	TRBJ2-3	TGCGCCAGCAGCTTGGGTGGCACAGATACGCAGTATTTT	CASSLGGTDTQYF
.	.	TRBV10-2	TRBJ2-7	TGCGCCAGCAGCGACCCGTGGGTTACCTACGAGCAGTACTTC	CASSDPWVTYEQYF
.	.	TRBV18	TRBJ2-5	TGTGCCAGCTCACTTGGGTATGAAGAGACCCAGTACTTC	CASSLGYEETQYF
.	.	TRBV4-1	TRBJ2-1	TGCGCCAGCAGGTCAGTGGGGGACAAGTCCTACAATGAGCAGTTCTTC	CASRSVGDKSYNEQFF
.	once	TRBV3-1/TRBV3-2	TRBJ1-4	TGTGCCAGCAGCCAAGGTGGGCAGGGGAATGAAAAACTGTTTTTT	CASSQGGQGNEKLFF
TRBD1	.	TRBV7-9	TRBJ1-5	TGTGCCAGCAGCTTAGGACAGGGAGGCCAGCCCCAGCATTTT	CASSLGQGGQPQHF
.	.	TRBV10-3	TRBJ1-1	TGTGCCGTCAGGGAGAGCACTGAAGCTTTCTTT	CAVRESTEAFF
TRBD1	.	TRBV2	TRBJ2-6	TGTGCCAGCTCGGGACAGTCGTTCTCTGGGGCCAACGTCCTGACTTTC	CASSGQSFSGANVLTF
.	.	TRBV7-9	TRBJ1-2	TGTGCCAGCAGCTTCCCCCCACAGGGCGGTGCCTATGGCTACACCTTC	CASSFPPQGGAYGYTF
.	.	TRBV5-4	TRBJ1-1	TGTGCCAGCAGCCCCTTGCCTGGCAGGGTGAACACTGAAGCTTTCTTT	CASSPLPGRVNTEAFF
.	once	TRBV3-1/TRBV3-2	TRBJ1-6	TGTGCCAGCAGCCAAGAAGGGCGAACCCTCCACTTT	CASSQEGRTLHF
.	.	TRBV5-1	TRBJ2-2	TGCGCCAGCAGCTTCGAGGGTAGCGGAAACACCGGGGAGCTGTTTTTT	CASSFEGSGNTGELFF
.	.	TRBV19	TRBJ1-1	TGTGCCAGTAGTATCGGTGGGGTGAGCACTGAAGCTTTCTTT	CASSIGGVSTEAFF
.	.	TRBV29-1	TRBJ1-2	TGCAGCGCGTCGACAGAGTATGGCTACACCTTC	CSASTEYGYTF
TRBD2	.	TRBV9	TRBJ2-3	TGTGCCAGCAGCGCCCAGGCTCTAGCGGGCGGCACAGATACGCAGTATTTT	CASSAQALAGGTDTQYF
.	.	TRBV7-9	TRBJ1-2	TGTGCCAGCAGCTTAGGGGTGTCGGGGGGGTTTGGCTACACCTTC	CASSLGVSGGFGYTF